This T cell receptor beta chain came from a study of blood T cell repertoires in COVID-19. Background on the study: There were acute and convalescent COVID-19 samples, and they came from the United States, Italy and Spain. From T cells, B-cell-depleted T cells, or PBMCs came the material, which was cDNA or gDNA.

Authors' data handling: Nucleated cell number was recorded as an estimate derived from reference gene primer amplification. Here immunoSEQ multiplex PCR was the method, and the copy in TCRdb shows in-frame clones only, minus some. The V and J calls and clone size are taken from that table; D and trimming were inferred from the DNA. Of about 50,000 clones listed, around 83% were seen once; the top ten hold approximately 7.1%. The CDR3 loop spans 16 amino acids. Germline CDR1 and CDR2: ENHRY and SYGVKD. With 0 bases removed from V and 2 bases from J, the gap between germline ends came to 11 bases. The clonotype comes from a human donor in a cohort sampled during active COVID-19. Sequenced input: peripheral blood. The V call is TRBV10-3, the J call TRBJ1-3, with D possibly matching TRBD1 (6 bases). DNA of the CDR3: TGTGCCATCAGTGAGTCTGGCAGGGGCCCTGGAAACACCATATATTTT. Amino acids: CAISESGRGPGNTIYF.